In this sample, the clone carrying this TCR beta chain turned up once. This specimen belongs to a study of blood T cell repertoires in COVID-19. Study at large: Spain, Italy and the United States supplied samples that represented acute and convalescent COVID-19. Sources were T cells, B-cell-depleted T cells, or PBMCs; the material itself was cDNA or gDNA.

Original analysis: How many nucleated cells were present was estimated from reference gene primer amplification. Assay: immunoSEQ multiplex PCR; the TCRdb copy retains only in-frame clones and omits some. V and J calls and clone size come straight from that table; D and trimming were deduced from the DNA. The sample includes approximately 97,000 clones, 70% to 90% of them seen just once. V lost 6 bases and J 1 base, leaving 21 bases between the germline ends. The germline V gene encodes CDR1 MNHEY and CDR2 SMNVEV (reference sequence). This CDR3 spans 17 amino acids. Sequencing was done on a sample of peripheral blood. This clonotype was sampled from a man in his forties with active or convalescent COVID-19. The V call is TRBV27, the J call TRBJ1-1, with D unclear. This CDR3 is CASSLAALRYPNTEAFF. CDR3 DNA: TGTGCCAGCAGCCTCGCCGCCTTGAGATACCCGAACACTGAAGCTTTCTTT.